The rows below give T cell receptor beta chains drawn from one sample of a study of T cells in Graves' hyperthyroidism and ophthalmopathy. Each CDR3 protein gets one entry after TCRdb re-called the multiplex PCR reads with MiXCR. The profile shows about 690,000 distinct CDR3 sequences, 15% to 20% of them singletons. Input material: blood. The receptors originated from a man aged 50-59 years with Graves' hyperthyroidism. The CDR3 runs from the conserved cysteine through the conserved F or W. Each record gives: CDR3 length, V gene, D gene, J gene, clone size, CDR3 protein, CDR3 DNA. D genes are given only for firm matches. Size values are once, few and many counts, or a class for expanded clones, and some rows have none.

cdr3_length: 13; v_call: TRBV4-1; d_call: .; j_call: TRBJ1-5; clone_size: .; cdr3_aa: CASSQLGNQPQHF; cdr3_nt: TGCGCCAGCAGCCAATTAGGGAATCAGCCCCAGCATTTT
cdr3_length: 13; v_call: TRBV6-1; d_call: .; j_call: TRBJ1-1; clone_size: few; cdr3_aa: CASILSTYTEAFF; cdr3_nt: TGTGCCAGCATCCTTTCTACTTACACTGAAGCTTTCTTT
cdr3_length: 19; v_call: TRBV7-8; d_call: TRBD2; j_call: TRBJ2-1; clone_size: .; cdr3_aa: CASSLFWLSGRRSYNEQFF; cdr3_nt: TGTGCCAGCAGCTTATTTTGGCTCAGCGGGAGAAGGTCCTACAATGAGCAGTTCTTC
cdr3_length: 16; v_call: TRBV19; d_call: .; j_call: TRBJ2-7; clone_size: .; cdr3_aa: CASSIYEGISSYEQYF; cdr3_nt: TGTGCCAGTAGTATTTATGAAGGGATTAGCTCCTACGAGCAGTACTTC
cdr3_length: 14; v_call: TRBV9; d_call: TRBD2; j_call: TRBJ2-1; clone_size: .; cdr3_aa: CASSLRTSENEQFF; cdr3_nt: TGTGCCAGCAGCCTCCGGACTAGCGAGAATGAGCAGTTCTTC
cdr3_length: 11; v_call: TRBV27; d_call: .; j_call: TRBJ2-5; clone_size: many; cdr3_aa: CASSSLGTQYF; cdr3_nt: TGTGCCAGCAGTTCCCTCGGGACCCAGTACTTC
cdr3_length: 14; v_call: TRBV6-1; d_call: .; j_call: TRBJ1-3; clone_size: many; cdr3_aa: CASMTGNSGNTIYF; cdr3_nt: TGTGCCAGCATGACGGGGAACTCTGGAAACACCATATATTTT
cdr3_length: 14; v_call: TRBV28; d_call: .; j_call: TRBJ2-7; clone_size: .; cdr3_aa: CASSLMLRRFEQYF; cdr3_nt: TGTGCCAGCAGTTTAATGCTACGGAGGTTCGAGCAGTACTTC
cdr3_length: 12; v_call: TRBV28; d_call: .; j_call: TRBJ1-4; clone_size: .; cdr3_aa: CASSSRIEKLFF; cdr3_nt: TGTGCCAGCAGTTCACGAATTGAAAAACTGTTTTTT
cdr3_length: 20; v_call: TRBV11-2; d_call: TRBD2; j_call: TRBJ2-5; clone_size: many; cdr3_aa: CASSLERWGASGEYQETQYF; cdr3_nt: TGTGCCAGCAGCTTAGAGCGCTGGGGGGCTAGCGGGGAGTACCAAGAGACCCAGTACTTC
cdr3_length: 13; v_call: TRBV6-5; d_call: .; j_call: TRBJ1-6; clone_size: few; cdr3_aa: CASSYDLNSPLHF; cdr3_nt: TGTGCCAGCAGTTACGATTTGAATTCACCCCTCCACTTT
cdr3_length: 12; v_call: TRBV7-9; d_call: .; j_call: TRBJ1-1; clone_size: .; cdr3_aa: CASSLRQLEAFF; cdr3_nt: TGTGCCAGCAGCTTAAGGCAATTAGAAGCTTTCTTT
cdr3_length: 14; v_call: TRBV30; d_call: TRBD1; j_call: TRBJ1-5; clone_size: .; cdr3_aa: CAWSAGTENQPQHF; cdr3_nt: TGTGCCTGGAGTGCCGGGACAGAAAATCAGCCCCAGCATTTT
cdr3_length: 15; v_call: TRBV4-1; d_call: .; j_call: TRBJ2-7; clone_size: .; cdr3_aa: CASSQDRTASYEQYF; cdr3_nt: TGCGCCAGCAGCCAAGATAGGACGGCCTCCTACGAGCAGTACTTC
cdr3_length: 14; v_call: TRBV20-1; d_call: .; j_call: TRBJ2-7; clone_size: few; cdr3_aa: CSARIGAPSYEQYF; cdr3_nt: TGCAGTGCTCGGATAGGGGCGCCTTCCTACGAGCAGTACTTC
cdr3_length: 14; v_call: TRBV6-1; d_call: .; j_call: TRBJ1-5; clone_size: many; cdr3_aa: CASSYKQSNQPQHF; cdr3_nt: TGTGCCAGCAGTTATAAACAGAGCAATCAGCCCCAGCATTTT
cdr3_length: 11; v_call: TRBV2; d_call: .; j_call: TRBJ2-7; clone_size: many; cdr3_aa: CASMKGYEQYF; cdr3_nt: TGTGCCAGCATGAAGGGCTACGAGCAGTACTTC
cdr3_length: 14; v_call: TRBV5-6; d_call: TRBD2; j_call: TRBJ2-1; clone_size: .; cdr3_aa: CASSTVAGHNEQFF; cdr3_nt: TGTGCCAGCAGCACAGTAGCGGGCCACAATGAGCAGTTCTTC
cdr3_length: 15; v_call: TRBV3-1; d_call: TRBD1; j_call: TRBJ1-2; clone_size: many; cdr3_aa: CASSQGPGQEYGYTF; cdr3_nt: TGTGCCAGCAGCCAAGGGCCGGGACAGGAGTATGGCTACACCTTC
cdr3_length: 13; v_call: TRBV7-9; d_call: .; j_call: TRBJ2-1; clone_size: .; cdr3_aa: CASSPRLSNEQFF; cdr3_nt: TGTGCCAGCAGCCCCCGCTTAAGCAATGAGCAGTTCTTC
cdr3_length: 13; v_call: TRBV4-3; d_call: .; j_call: TRBJ1-1; clone_size: .; cdr3_aa: CASSQHQNTEAFF; cdr3_nt: TGCGCCAGCAGCCAACATCAGAACACTGAAGCTTTCTTT
cdr3_length: 15; v_call: TRBV25-1; d_call: TRBD1; j_call: TRBJ2-7; clone_size: .; cdr3_aa: CASSGAGTVSYEQYF; cdr3_nt: TGTGCCAGCAGTGGGGCCGGGACAGTCTCCTACGAGCAGTACTTC
cdr3_length: 13; v_call: TRBV30; d_call: .; j_call: TRBJ1-5; clone_size: .; cdr3_aa: CACSEQGDQPKHF; cdr3_nt: TGTGCCTGTTCAGAACAGGGTGATCAGCCCAAGCATTTT
cdr3_length: 17; v_call: TRBV15; d_call: .; j_call: TRBJ2-7; clone_size: few; cdr3_aa: CATNRESFIQISYEQYF; cdr3_nt: TGTGCCACCAACAGAGAATCTTTTATACAGATTTCCTACGAGCAGTACTTC
cdr3_length: 15; v_call: TRBV6-2/TRBV6-3; d_call: TRBD2; j_call: TRBJ2-5; clone_size: many; cdr3_aa: CASTTSGRAWETQYF; cdr3_nt: TGTGCCAGCACCACTAGCGGGAGGGCCTGGGAGACCCAGTACTTC
cdr3_length: 15; v_call: TRBV28; d_call: TRBD1; j_call: TRBJ2-7; clone_size: many; cdr3_aa: CASKGGTGLYYEQYF; cdr3_nt: TGTGCCAGCAAGGGGGGGACAGGGCTATACTACGAGCAGTACTTC
cdr3_length: 13; v_call: TRBV30; d_call: .; j_call: TRBJ2-5; clone_size: many; cdr3_aa: CAWSDIVGTIPYF; cdr3_nt: TGTGCCTGGAGTGACATCGTGGGGACAATCCCTTACTTC
cdr3_length: 16; v_call: TRBV19; d_call: TRBD1; j_call: TRBJ1-2; clone_size: many; cdr3_aa: CASSPSATDRGYGYTF; cdr3_nt: TGTGCCAGTAGTCCTTCCGCTACCGACAGGGGCTATGGCTACACCTTC
cdr3_length: 11; v_call: TRBV2; d_call: .; j_call: TRBJ1-5; clone_size: many; cdr3_aa: CASSDGQPQHF; cdr3_nt: TGTGCCAGCAGTGATGGTCAGCCCCAGCATTTT
cdr3_length: 14; v_call: TRBV29-1; d_call: .; j_call: TRBJ2-1; clone_size: few; cdr3_aa: CSVEIRQRYNEQFF; cdr3_nt: TGCAGCGTTGAGATACGACAGAGATACAATGAGCAGTTCTTC
cdr3_length: 13; v_call: TRBV14; d_call: .; j_call: TRBJ2-7; clone_size: few; cdr3_aa: CASSQGILRGQYF; cdr3_nt: TGTGCCAGCAGCCAAGGCATTCTACGAGGGCAGTACTTC
cdr3_length: 15; v_call: TRBV6-1; d_call: .; j_call: TRBJ2-7; clone_size: few; cdr3_aa: CASSEEGPSSYEQYF; cdr3_nt: TGTGCCAGCAGTGAAGAGGGTCCCAGTTCCTACGAGCAGTACTTC
cdr3_length: 19; v_call: TRBV3-1; d_call: TRBD2; j_call: TRBJ2-1; clone_size: many; cdr3_aa: CASSQDLLAGARSYNEQFF; cdr3_nt: TGTGCCAGCAGCCAAGATTTACTAGCGGGAGCCCGTTCCTACAATGAGCAGTTCTTC
cdr3_length: 15; v_call: TRBV30; d_call: TRBD1; j_call: TRBJ2-5; clone_size: .; cdr3_aa: CAWSPKDRVVQTQYF; cdr3_nt: TGTGCCTGGAGCCCAAAGGACAGGGTAGTGCAGACCCAGTACTTC
cdr3_length: 14; v_call: TRBV10-2; d_call: .; j_call: TRBJ1-1; clone_size: .; cdr3_aa: CASSEADGNTEAFF; cdr3_nt: TGCGCCAGCAGTGAGGCGGATGGGAACACTGAAGCTTTCTTT
cdr3_length: 14; v_call: TRBV28; d_call: .; j_call: TRBJ2-5; clone_size: few; cdr3_aa: CASSPVDLFVTQYF; cdr3_nt: TGTGCCAGCAGTCCCGTAGACTTGTTTGTGACCCAGTACTTC
cdr3_length: 13; v_call: TRBV7-2; d_call: .; j_call: TRBJ2-1; clone_size: few; cdr3_aa: CASSSNAGFEQFF; cdr3_nt: TGTGCCAGCAGCTCGAACGCGGGGTTTGAGCAGTTCTTC
cdr3_length: 13; v_call: TRBV7-3; d_call: .; j_call: TRBJ1-1; clone_size: many; cdr3_aa: CASSSLGPTEAFF; cdr3_nt: TGTGCCAGCAGCTCTTTAGGACCTACTGAAGCTTTCTTT
cdr3_length: 12; v_call: TRBV2; d_call: .; j_call: TRBJ2-1; clone_size: .; cdr3_aa: CASREQENEQFF; cdr3_nt: TGTGCCAGCAGGGAACAGGAGAATGAGCAGTTCTTC
cdr3_length: 16; v_call: TRBV5-1; d_call: .; j_call: TRBJ2-6; clone_size: .; cdr3_aa: CASSLRISSGANVLTF; cdr3_nt: TGCGCCAGCAGCTTGAGGATTAGCTCTGGGGCCAACGTCCTGACTTTC
cdr3_length: 15; v_call: TRBV7-9; d_call: .; j_call: TRBJ2-1; clone_size: .; cdr3_aa: CASSSWLLANNEQFF; cdr3_nt: TGTGCCAGCAGCTCTTGGCTTTTGGCTAACAATGAGCAGTTCTTC
cdr3_length: 17; v_call: TRBV7-9; d_call: TRBD2; j_call: TRBJ2-7; clone_size: many; cdr3_aa: CASSLTSGKPTTYEQYF; cdr3_nt: TGTGCCAGCAGTTTGACTAGCGGGAAACCCACGACCTACGAGCAGTACTTC
cdr3_length: 13; v_call: TRBV9; d_call: TRBD1; j_call: TRBJ2-5; clone_size: many; cdr3_aa: CASRGQGIETQYF; cdr3_nt: TGTGCCAGCAGGGGACAGGGGATTGAGACCCAGTACTTC
cdr3_length: 17; v_call: TRBV9; d_call: TRBD1; j_call: TRBJ2-5; clone_size: .; cdr3_aa: CASSAGTVLTMQETQYF; cdr3_nt: TGTGCCAGCAGCGCCGGGACAGTACTAACAATGCAAGAGACCCAGTACTTC
cdr3_length: 14; v_call: TRBV11-2; d_call: .; j_call: TRBJ2-7; clone_size: many; cdr3_aa: CASSLHLGPYEQYF; cdr3_nt: TGTGCCAGCAGCTTGCACCTGGGACCTTACGAGCAGTACTTC
cdr3_length: 14; v_call: TRBV20-1; d_call: .; j_call: TRBJ2-3; clone_size: few; cdr3_aa: CSARVGTRSDTQYF; cdr3_nt: TGCAGTGCTAGAGTAGGCACGAGGTCAGATACGCAGTATTTT
cdr3_length: 16; v_call: TRBV11-2; d_call: .; j_call: TRBJ1-4; clone_size: many; cdr3_aa: CASSLVQGATNEKLFF; cdr3_nt: TGTGCCAGCAGCTTAGTACAGGGTGCAACTAATGAAAAACTGTTTTTT
cdr3_length: 15; v_call: TRBV2; d_call: TRBD2; j_call: TRBJ2-1; clone_size: many; cdr3_aa: CASSEGTSGSGEQFF; cdr3_nt: TGTGCCAGCAGTGAAGGGACTAGCGGGAGCGGTGAGCAGTTCTTC
cdr3_length: 16; v_call: TRBV9; d_call: TRBD2; j_call: TRBJ2-1; clone_size: few; cdr3_aa: CASSVGSGLAVNEQFF; cdr3_nt: TGTGCCAGCAGCGTAGGATCGGGACTAGCGGTCAATGAGCAGTTCTTC
cdr3_length: 14; v_call: TRBV18; d_call: TRBD2; j_call: TRBJ2-3; clone_size: many; cdr3_aa: CASSPGLARNTQYF; cdr3_nt: TGTGCCAGCTCCCCGGGACTAGCGAGGAATACGCAGTATTTT
cdr3_length: 12; v_call: TRBV3-1; d_call: .; j_call: TRBJ2-1; clone_size: many; cdr3_aa: CASSQDRHEQFF; cdr3_nt: TGTGCCAGCAGCCAAGACCGTCATGAGCAGTTCTTC